This T cell receptor (beta chain) stems from a study of shared clonotypes between healthy human individuals. General study findings and limits: Naive subsets generally exceeded memory subsets in estimated richness. Unshared clonotypes carried lower generation probabilities than those common to all four donors.

Using immunoSEQ multiplex PCR, the repertoire was profiled, and TCRdb retains in-frame clones only, with some absent. The data contain about 1.5 million clones, under 99% of them singletons. The CDR3 covers 13 residues. Germline V gene lookup returns CDR1 MGHDK and CDR2 SYGVNS. Trimming stripped 7 bases from V and 8 bases from J, with 17 bases between. This clone came up once. The antigen remains undetermined. The TCR comes from a man aged 25-40 years in good health. Sequenced input: naive CD4+ T cells sorted from blood. Subset denoted: CD45RA+ positively selected. The chain couples TRBV25-1 to TRBJ1-2; tentative D call: TRBD1 (6 bases). CDR3 residues: CASKGLGAEGYTF. CDR3 coding DNA: TGTGCCAGCAAAGGGTTGGGGGCGGAGGGCTACACCTTC.